This T cell receptor beta chain was captured by sequencing in a study of blood T cells in healthy people across ages. The second PCR ran 7 to 11 cycles with a sample-barcoded 5' primer and J-beta primers. Every individual sample yielded 2.5 million or more paired-end reads (each containing CDR3). From the 5' RACE reads, TCRdb called clonotypes with MiXCR, one entry per CDR3 protein. The sample includes over a million distinct CDR3 sequences, around 45% of them seen just once. Per germline, CDR1 SGHVS and CDR2 FNYEAQ. Between the trimmed V and J ends, which lost 1 base and 0 bases, there was a span of 16 bases. This CDR3 is 17 amino acids long.

The gene calls are TRBV7-6 and TRBJ2-7, with D perhaps matching TRBD1 or TRBD2 (5 bases each). This clonotype was obtained from a woman aged 55-70 years in good health. Material: blood. Written as DNA, the CDR3 is TGTGCCAGCAGCTTAGATCCACCGGGACCCAGCTCCTACGAGCAGTACTTC. Amino acids: CASSLDPPGPSSYEQYF.